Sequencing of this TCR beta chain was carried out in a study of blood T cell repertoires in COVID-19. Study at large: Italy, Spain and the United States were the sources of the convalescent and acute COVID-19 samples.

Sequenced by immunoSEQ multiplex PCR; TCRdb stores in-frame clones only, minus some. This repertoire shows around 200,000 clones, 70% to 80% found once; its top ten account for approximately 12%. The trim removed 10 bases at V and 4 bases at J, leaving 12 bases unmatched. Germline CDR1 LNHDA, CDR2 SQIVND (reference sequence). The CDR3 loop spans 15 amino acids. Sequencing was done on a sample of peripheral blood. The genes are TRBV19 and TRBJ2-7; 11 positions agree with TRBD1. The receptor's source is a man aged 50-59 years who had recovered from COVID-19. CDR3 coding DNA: TGTGCCACGCAATCACCGGGACAGGGGGTTTACGAGCAGTACTTC. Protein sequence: CATQSPGQGVYEQYF.